The 14 T cell receptor beta chains reported below all come from one sample, sequenced in a study of OX40 agonist ivuxolimab in advanced cancers. Using immunoSEQ multiplex PCR, the repertoire was profiled, and TCRdb retains in-frame clones only, with some absent. The sample carries about 16,000 clones, 80% to 90% recorded once. The starting material was CD4+ or CD8+ T cells sorted from blood, obtained in a trial of the OX40 agonist ivuxolimab. The receptors derive from an adult with an advanced solid tumor such as melanoma, head and neck, liver or kidney cancer.

This clone has only one observation. This chain links TRBV7-6 with TRBJ2-1; D is uncertain. With 3 bases removed from V and 0 bases from J, the gap between germline ends came to 15 bases. The CDR3 has 17 amino acids. The V gene's germline CDR1 is SGHVS and CDR2 FNYEAQ. For the CDR3, the DNA is TGTGCCAGCAGCTTGAGCTTAGGCCTCGACTCCTACAATGAGCAGTTCTTC. It translates to CASSLSLGLDSYNEQFF. Full variable domain (outside the CDR3, taken from reference TRBV7-6 and TRBJ2-1): GAGVSQSPRYKVTKRGQDVALRCDPISGHVSLYWYRQALGQGPEFLTYFNYEAQQDKSGLPNDRFSAERPEGSISTLTIQRTEQRDSAMYRCASSLSLGLDSYNEQFFGPGTRLTVL.

This clone occurred many times. The chain is built from TRBV6-5 and TRBJ2-7; D might be TRBD1 or TRBD2, each matching 5 bases. The length of the CDR3 is 14 residues. V shed 2 bases and J shed 0 bases, with 8 bases lying between them. Germline CDR1 and CDR2: MNHEY and SVGAGI. The CDR3 DNA follows: TGTGCCAGCAGTTACCTGGGGGACTCCTACGAGCAGTACTTC. This gives the protein CASSYLGDSYEQYF.

The chain has TRBV6-1 and TRBJ2-7; the match to TRBD2 covers 8 bases. Germline CDR1 and CDR2: MNHNS and SASEGT. J lost 3 bases, V lost 3 bases, and 10 bases had no gene match. The length of the CDR3 is 16 residues. CDR3 region: CASSELAGGAFYEQYF. The CDR3 DNA reads as TGTGCCAGCAGTGAGCTAGCGGGTGGAGCCTTCTACGAGCAGTACTTC.

This clone occurred a few times. The CDR3 DNA is TGTGCCAGCAGCCAAGTACCGGGTAGGGAGCTGTTTTTT. Amino acid sequence: CASSQVPGRELFF. The rearrangement joins TRBV14 to TRBJ2-2; D remains unclear. V lost 1 base to trimming and J lost 9 bases, with 9 bases between them. Germline CDR1 and CDR2: SGHDN and FVKESK. The CDR3 loop spans 13 amino acids.

The chain links TRBV4-1 to TRBJ2-7; maybe TRBD2 (6 bases). Trimming left V 0 bases short and J 7 bases short, with 16 bases between. Per the germline V gene, CDR1 is MGHRA and CDR2 is YSYEKL. The CDR3 extends over 15 amino acids. CDR3 residues: CASSQEGGAAGEQYF. As DNA, the CDR3 is TGCGCCAGCAGCCAAGAGGGGGGAGCGGCCGGGGAGCAGTACTTC.

The chain has TRBV27 and TRBJ2-1, with 7 positions matching TRBD1. Germline CDR1 and CDR2: MNHEY and SMNVEV (reference sequence). Trimming removed 5 bases from V and 0 bases from J; junction bases left unmatched: 7. CDR3 length equals 16 residues. The CDR3 region is CASSPLGQTSYNEQFF. In DNA form, the CDR3 reads TGTGCCAGCAGTCCCTTGGGACAGACCTCCTACAATGAGCAGTTCTTC.

The genes are TRBV7-9 and TRBJ2-2; 9 bases agree with TRBD2. The CDR3 has 16 residues. Losses at the gene ends were 5 bases for V and 2 bases for J; bases not matched to a gene: 6. CDR1 is SEHNR, CDR2 FQNEAQ, per germline (reference sequence). CDR3 nucleotides: TGTGCCAGCAGCAGTTGGACTAGCGCTAACACCGGGGAGCTGTTTTTT. This encodes CASSSWTSANTGELFF.

This clone has just a few counts. The chain links TRBV9 to TRBJ2-1, with TRBD2 matching 9 bases. Germline values: CDR1 SGDLS, CDR2 YYNGEE. This CDR3 comprises 18 residues. V dropped 0 bases and J dropped 5; count of bases not matched to a gene: 12. The DNA for the CDR3 is TGTGCCAGCAGCGTAGCACAGGTAGCGGCTAGCGGGAACAATGAGCAGTTCTTC. Translation gives CASSVAQVAASGNNEQFF.

The chain carries TRBV27 and TRBJ2-5; no firm D call. V lost 5 bases, J lost 3 bases, and 13 bases lay in between. Germline assignment: CDR1 MNHEY and CDR2 SMNVEV (reference sequence). This CDR3 comprises 14 residues. The CDR3 bases are TGTGCCAGCAGTCTCACATTTGGGGAAGAGACCCAGTACTTC. It codes for CASSLTFGEETQYF.

The chain employs TRBV9 and TRBJ2-7, with no clear D. This CDR3 region has 13 residues. The ends were cut back, 4 bases at V and 4 bases at J, with 12 bases in the middle. CDR1 is SGDLS, CDR2 YYNGEE, per germline. CDR3 sequence: CASSHGASYEQYF. CDR3 bases: TGTGCCAGCAGCCATGGAGCGAGTTACGAGCAGTACTTC.

The V gene is TRBV27, the J gene TRBJ2-1, with 8 bases fitting TRBD2. Looked up from germline, CDR1 is MNHEY and CDR2 is SMNVEV (reference sequence). With 6 bases clipped from V and 6 bases from J, the junction kept 4 bases outside the gene matches. This CDR3 has 13 amino acids. CDR3 loop: CASRGLGTNEQFF. For the CDR3, the DNA is TGTGCCAGCAGGGGACTAGGAACCAATGAGCAGTTCTTC.

The V and J genes are TRBV7-9 and TRBJ1-2; no clear D. The germline V and J ends were trimmed by 6 bases and 4 bases, with 12 bases remaining between them. The CDR3 is 13 amino acids. CDR1 and CDR2 (germline): SEHNR, FQNEAQ (reference sequence). CDR3 DNA: TGTGCCAGCAGTCTAACGGACCGCTATGGCTACACCTTC. As protein: CASSLTDRYGYTF.

This clone was recorded a few times. The chain uses TRBV19 and TRBJ2-1; the match to TRBD2 covers 7 bases. Trimming took 3 bases from V and 15 from J; bases not matched to a gene: 5. The CDR3 is 11 amino acids. Germline V gives CDR1 LNHDA, CDR2 SQIVND (reference sequence). In DNA form, the CDR3 reads TGTGCCAGTAGTATGAGCGGGGATCGGTTCTTC. Protein sequence: CASSMSGDRFF.

The V gene is TRBV25-1, the J gene TRBJ2-5; TRBD2 might be the D (5 bases). This CDR3 is built from 11 residues. CDR1 MGHDK and CDR2 SYGVNS come from the germline V gene. Trimming left V 8 bases short and J 5 bases short, with 9 bases between. The chain's CDR3 is CASVRGETQYF. As DNA, the CDR3 is TGTGCCAGCGTCCGCGGGGAGACCCAGTACTTC.